The clone carrying this TCR beta chain has only a few counts. The data are from a study of blood T cells in healthy people across ages. Germline CDR1 and CDR2: SQVTM and ANQGSEA. The CDR3 length is 12 residues. V was cut by 6 bases and J by 4 bases, with 12 bases left in between. Then a second PCR, running roughly 6 to 12 cycles, was carried out with a sample-barcoded 5' primer and a J-beta primer mix. One entry per CDR3 protein, called by TCRdb with MiXCR from the 5' RACE reads. The sample contains 700,000 to 950,000 distinct CDR3 sequences, about three fifths of which appear only once. The receptor comes from a man between 25 and 39 years old in good health. The genes are TRBV29-1 and TRBJ1-2, with D unclear. The sequenced sample was blood. CDR3 in amino acids: CSVDRETYGYTF. The CDR3 coding sequence is TGCAGCGTGGATCGGGAGACCTATGGCTACACCTTC.